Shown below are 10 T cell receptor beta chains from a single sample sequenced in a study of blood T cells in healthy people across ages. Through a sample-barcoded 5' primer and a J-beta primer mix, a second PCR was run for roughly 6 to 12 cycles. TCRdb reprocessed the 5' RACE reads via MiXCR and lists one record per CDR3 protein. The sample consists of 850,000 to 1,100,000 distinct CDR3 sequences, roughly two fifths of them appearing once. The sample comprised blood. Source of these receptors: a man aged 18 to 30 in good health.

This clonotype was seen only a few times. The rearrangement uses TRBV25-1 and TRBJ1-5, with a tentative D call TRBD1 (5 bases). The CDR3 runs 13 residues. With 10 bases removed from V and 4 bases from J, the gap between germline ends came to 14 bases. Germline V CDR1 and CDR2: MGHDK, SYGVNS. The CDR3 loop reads CATSAGSNQPQHF. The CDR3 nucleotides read TGTGCCACGTCCGCAGGGAGTAATCAGCCCCAGCATTTT.

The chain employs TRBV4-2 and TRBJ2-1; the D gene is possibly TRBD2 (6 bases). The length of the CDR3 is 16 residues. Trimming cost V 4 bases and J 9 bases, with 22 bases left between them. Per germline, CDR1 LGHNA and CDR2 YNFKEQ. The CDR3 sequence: CASSPVWREYGPEQFF. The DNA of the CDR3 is TGTGCCAGCAGCCCCGTGTGGCGGGAATACGGACCTGAGCAGTTCTTC.

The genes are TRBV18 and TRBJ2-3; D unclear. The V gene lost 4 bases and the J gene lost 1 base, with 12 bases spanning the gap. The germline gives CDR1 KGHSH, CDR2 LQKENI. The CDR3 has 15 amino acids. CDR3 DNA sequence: TGTGCCAGCTCACTCGCAGACGGTGGCACAGATACGCAGTATTTT. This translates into CASSLADGGTDTQYF.

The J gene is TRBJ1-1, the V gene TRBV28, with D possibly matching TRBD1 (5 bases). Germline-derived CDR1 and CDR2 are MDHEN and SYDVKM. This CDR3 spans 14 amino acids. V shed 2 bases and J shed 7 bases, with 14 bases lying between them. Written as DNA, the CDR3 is TGTGCCAGCAGTTTAACGGGGGGAAGGGTTGAAGCTTTCTTT. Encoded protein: CASSLTGGRVEAFF.

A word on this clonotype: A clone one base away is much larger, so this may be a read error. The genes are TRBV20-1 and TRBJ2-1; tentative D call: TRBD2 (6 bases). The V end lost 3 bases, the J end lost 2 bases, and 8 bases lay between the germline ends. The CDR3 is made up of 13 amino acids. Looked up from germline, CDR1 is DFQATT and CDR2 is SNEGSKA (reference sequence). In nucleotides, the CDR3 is TGCAGTGCTAGCGGGGAGGCCTACAATGAGCAGTTCTTC. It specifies CSASGEAYNEQFF.

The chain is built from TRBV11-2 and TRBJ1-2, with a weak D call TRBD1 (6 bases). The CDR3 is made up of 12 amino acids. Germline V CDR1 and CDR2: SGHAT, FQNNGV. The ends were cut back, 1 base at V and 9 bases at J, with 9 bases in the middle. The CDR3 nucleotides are TGTGCCAGCAGCTTAGTGGACAGTAGCTACACCTTC. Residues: CASSLVDSSYTF.

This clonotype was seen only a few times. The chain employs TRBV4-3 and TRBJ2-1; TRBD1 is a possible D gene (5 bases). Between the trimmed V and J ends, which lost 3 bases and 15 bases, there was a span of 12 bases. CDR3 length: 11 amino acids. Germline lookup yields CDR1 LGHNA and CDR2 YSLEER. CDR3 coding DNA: TGCGCCAGCAGCCAGGGGCAGGGTAGGTTCTTC. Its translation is CASSQGQGRFF.

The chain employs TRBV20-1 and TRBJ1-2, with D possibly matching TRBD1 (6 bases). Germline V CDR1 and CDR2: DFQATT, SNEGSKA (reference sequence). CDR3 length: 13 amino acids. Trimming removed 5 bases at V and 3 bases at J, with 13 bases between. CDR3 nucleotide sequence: TGCAGTGCTCCCGAGACAGGACACTATGGCTACACCTTC. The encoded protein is CSAPETGHYGYTF.

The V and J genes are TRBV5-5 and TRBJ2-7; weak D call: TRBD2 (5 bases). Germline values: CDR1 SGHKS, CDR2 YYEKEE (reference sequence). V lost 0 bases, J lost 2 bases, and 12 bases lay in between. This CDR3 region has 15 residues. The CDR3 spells CASSLAPRDPYEQYF. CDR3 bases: TGTGCCAGCAGCTTGGCCCCACGGGATCCCTACGAGCAGTACTTC.

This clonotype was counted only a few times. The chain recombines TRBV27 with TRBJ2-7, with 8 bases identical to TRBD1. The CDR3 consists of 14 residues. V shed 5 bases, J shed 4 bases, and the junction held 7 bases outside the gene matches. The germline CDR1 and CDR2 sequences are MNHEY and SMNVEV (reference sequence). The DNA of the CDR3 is TGTGCCAGCAGTCCCCGGACAGGGTGGTACGAGCAGTACTTC. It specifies CASSPRTGWYEQYF.